The 13 T cell receptor beta chains in this list originate from one sample, sequenced in a study of blood T cell repertoires in COVID-19. Profiled with immunoSEQ multiplex PCR; TCRdb holds only in-frame clones, not every one. The table records more than 300,000 clones, about 87% of them present only once. The sample comprised peripheral blood. These TCRs come from a woman aged 50 to 60 with COVID-19, enrolled during active disease.

CDR3 DNA: TGCGCCAGCAGCTACAAAGGACTACGAGGCAATGAGCAGTTCTTC. Translated, it gives CASSYKGLRGNEQFF. The genes are TRBV4-3 and TRBJ2-1, with D possibly being TRBD2 (6 bases). The CDR3 is made up of 15 amino acids. The V gene lost 5 bases and the J gene lost 6 bases, with 17 bases spanning the gap. The germline gives CDR1 LGHNA, CDR2 YSLEER.

V usage is TRBV13 and J usage is TRBJ2-1, with 8 bases aligning to TRBD2. Germline V gene data show CDR1 as PRHDT and CDR2 as FYEKMQ (reference sequence). The trim removed 4 bases at V and 6 bases at J, leaving 5 bases unmatched. This CDR3 is built from 14 residues. The DNA for the CDR3 is TGTGCCAGCAGCTCGGGAGGGCCCCCCAATGAGCAGTTCTTC. Translation gives CASSSGGPPNEQFF.

J is TRBJ1-2 and V is TRBV5-6; no reliable D call. The CDR3 contains 13 residues. V was pared by 2 bases and J by 3 bases, with 8 bases between. The V gene's germline CDR1 is SGHDT and CDR2 YYEEEE. The CDR3, as DNA: TGTGCCAGCAGCTTTTCACCGGACTATGGCTACACCTTC. Amino acids: CASSFSPDYGYTF. Based on the CDR3 plus reference TRBV5-6 and TRBJ1-2, the full variable domain is DAGVTQSPTHLIKTRGQQVTLRCSPKSGHDTVSWYQQALGQGPQFIFQYYEEEERQRGNFPDRFSGHQFPNYSSELNVNALLLGDSALYLCASSFSPDYGYTFGSGTRLTVV.

V gene TRBV5-8 combines with J gene TRBJ2-1; maybe TRBD1 (6 bases). The V end lost 5 bases, the J end lost 6 bases, and 24 bases lay between the germline ends. Germline V gene data show CDR1 as SGHTS and CDR2 as YDEGEE. The CDR3 extends over 17 amino acids. The CDR3 spells CASSLRWTALTGNEQFF. CDR3 DNA: TGTGCCAGCAGTTTAAGATGGACAGCGCTAACCGGCAATGAGCAGTTCTTC.

The V call is TRBV11-3, the J call TRBJ2-2; 12 bases map to TRBD2. The junction had 6 bases not matched to a gene; V was cut back by 5 bases and J by 2 bases. The CDR3 has 17 amino acids. The germline CDR1 and CDR2 sequences are SGHNT and YENEEA. The CDR3 sequence: CASSTGLAGINTGELFF. The CDR3 coding sequence is TGTGCCAGCAGCACAGGACTAGCGGGAATCAACACCGGGGAGCTGTTTTTT.

The chain joins TRBV4-1 to TRBJ2-7; 7 bases map to TRBD1. Germline V gene lookup returns CDR1 MGHRA and CDR2 YSYEKL. V gave up 0 bases and J gave up 6 bases; unmatched junction bases: 11. CDR3 length: 16 residues. CDR3 coding DNA: TGCGCCAGCAGCCAAGACGAGACAGGGTGGGGGAGCGAGCAGTACTTC. Protein sequence: CASSQDETGWGSEQYF.

The V call is TRBV14, the J call TRBJ2-7, with TRBD1 matching 7 bases. J gave up 9 bases and V 1 base, and 0 bases lay outside the gene matches. The CDR3 is 11 amino acids. CDR1 is SGHDN, CDR2 FVKESK, per germline. The CDR3 DNA follows: TGTGCCAGCAGCCAAGGGACAGGGCAGTACTTC. Its protein is CASSQGTGQYF.

Notes on this clone: A junction end diverges from the germline sequence, so it may reflect a read error. The chain uses TRBV6-5 and TRBJ2-7; TRBD2 agrees at 12 bases. CDR1 MNHEY and CDR2 SVGAGI come from the germline V gene. This CDR3 contains 12 residues. CDR3 residues: CASSSTSGSSFF. CDR3 nucleotides: TGTGCCAGCAGTTCGACTAGCGGGAGCTCGTTCTTC.

The J gene is TRBJ1-2, the V gene TRBV5-1; weak D call: TRBD1 (5 bases). The CDR3 consists of 14 residues. Germline CDR1 is SGHRS and CDR2 is YFSETQ. V gave up 1 base and J gave up 4 bases, with 11 bases separating them. Here the CDR3 DNA reads TGCGCCAGCAGCTTGAGGCAGGGCCTCTATGGCTACACCTTC. It yields the protein CASSLRQGLYGYTF.

Turning to this clone: In the same sample, other DNA sequences code for this CDR3. The DNA for the CDR3 is TGTGCCAGCAGTTTATTCGGGACTTCCACAGATACGCAGTATTTT. Its translation: CASSLFGTSTDTQYF. The genes are TRBV27 and TRBJ2-3, with D perhaps matching TRBD2 (6 bases). V was trimmed by 1 base and J by 2 bases, leaving 10 bases between them. The CDR3 runs 15 residues. In germline, CDR1 is MNHEY, CDR2 SMNVEV (reference sequence).

The chain uses TRBV18 and TRBJ2-1; D possibly corresponds to TRBD1 (6 bases). Germline assignment: CDR1 KGHSH and CDR2 LQKENI. This CDR3 contains 14 residues. V shed 8 bases and J shed 4 bases, with 15 bases lying between them. The CDR3 DNA sequence: TGTGCCAGCGCGCTTGGACAGCAATACAATGAGCAGTTCTTC. Residues: CASALGQQYNEQFF.

V and J are TRBV5-4 and TRBJ1-3; D is possibly TRBD1 (6 bases). Germline CDR1 SGHNT, CDR2 YYREEE (reference sequence). V gave up 7 bases and J gave up 3 bases, with 17 bases separating them. The CDR3 has 15 residues. The CDR3 loop reads CASGFRGAGGNTIYF. The CDR3 nucleotides are TGTGCCAGCGGTTTCCGGGGGGCAGGTGGAAACACCATATATTTT.

The V and J genes are TRBV27 and TRBJ1-1; 8 nucleotides align to TRBD1. V was clipped by 8 bases and J by 1 base; unmatched bases: 12. Germline CDR1 is MNHEY and CDR2 is SMNVEV (reference sequence). The CDR3 is 16 residues long. CDR3 protein: CASGYRGSFENTEAFF. CDR3 bases: TGTGCCAGCGGATACAGGGGGTCATTTGAGAACACTGAAGCTTTCTTT.